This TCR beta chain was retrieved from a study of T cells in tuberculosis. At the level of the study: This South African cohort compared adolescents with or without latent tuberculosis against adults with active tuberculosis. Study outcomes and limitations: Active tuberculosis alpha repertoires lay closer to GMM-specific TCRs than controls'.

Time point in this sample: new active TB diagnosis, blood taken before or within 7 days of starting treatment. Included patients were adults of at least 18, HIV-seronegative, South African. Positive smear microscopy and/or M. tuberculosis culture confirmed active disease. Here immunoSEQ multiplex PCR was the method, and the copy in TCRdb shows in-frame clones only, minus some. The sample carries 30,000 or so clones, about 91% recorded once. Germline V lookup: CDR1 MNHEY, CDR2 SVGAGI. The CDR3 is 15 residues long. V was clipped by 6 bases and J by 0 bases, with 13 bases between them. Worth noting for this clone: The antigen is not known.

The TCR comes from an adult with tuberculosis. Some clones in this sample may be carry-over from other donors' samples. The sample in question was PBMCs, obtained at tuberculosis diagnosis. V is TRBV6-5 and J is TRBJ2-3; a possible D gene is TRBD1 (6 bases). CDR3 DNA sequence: TGTGCCAGCAGGGGGGACATCATTAGCACAGATACGCAGTATTTT. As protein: CASRGDIISTDTQYF.